A selection of T cell receptor beta chains follows, all from one sample in a study of beta chain features in type 1 diabetes. The protocol was immunoSEQ multiplex PCR, while the TCRdb copy is restricted to in-frame clones and leaves out a portion. The sample lists roughly 330,000 clones, 11% occurring once. The sample was naive CD4+ T cells from blood. The origin of the receptors is a woman aged 25 to 39 in good health. The CDR3 runs from the conserved cysteine through the conserved F or W. Each record gives: J gene, clone size, D gene, V gene, CDR3 DNA, CDR3 protein. The D gene is left open where the match is weak. Not all rows give a size; the values are once, few, many and, for expanded clones, a class.

J gene: TRBJ2-3
clone size: few
D gene: NA
V gene: TRBV11-1
CDR3 DNA: TGTGCCAGCAGCTTAGGACAGACGACAGATACGCAGTATTTT
CDR3 protein: CASSLGQTTDTQYF

J gene: TRBJ2-7
clone size: few
D gene: TRBD1
V gene: TRBV7-9
CDR3 DNA: TGTGCCAGCAGCTTTGGCGGGGACAGGGTGTACGAGCAGTACTTC
CDR3 protein: CASSFGGDRVYEQYF

J gene: TRBJ2-7
clone size: NA
D gene: TRBD2
V gene: TRBV5-4
CDR3 DNA: TGTGCCAGCAGCTTGGGGCGGGGGGTGAGCTCCTACGAGCAGTACTTC
CDR3 protein: CASSLGRGVSSYEQYF

J gene: TRBJ2-4
clone size: NA
D gene: TRBD1
V gene: TRBV6-5
CDR3 DNA: TGTGCCAGCAGTTCCGGGACAGGGGGCACCAACATTCAGTACTTC
CDR3 protein: CASSSGTGGTNIQYF

J gene: TRBJ2-7
clone size: few
D gene: NA
V gene: TRBV19
CDR3 DNA: TGTGCCAGTAGTAGACTAGATTCAATCCTCCACTTC
CDR3 protein: CASSRLDSILHF

J gene: TRBJ2-1
clone size: few
D gene: TRBD1
V gene: TRBV2
CDR3 DNA: TGTGCCAGCATTCGGGACAGGTACAATGAGCAGTTCTTC
CDR3 protein: CASIRDRYNEQFF

J gene: TRBJ2-1
clone size: few
D gene: NA
V gene: TRBV5-1
CDR3 DNA: TGCGCCAGCAGCTTGGACCCCGGGAGTAAGGATGAGCAGTTCTTC
CDR3 protein: CASSLDPGSKDEQFF

J gene: TRBJ2-1
clone size: NA
D gene: TRBD2
V gene: TRBV7-3
CDR3 DNA: TGTGCCAGCAGTCGAACTAGCGGGGCCCCTGAGCAGTTCTTC
CDR3 protein: CASSRTSGAPEQFF

J gene: TRBJ2-7
clone size: NA
D gene: TRBD2
V gene: TRBV9
CDR3 DNA: TGTGCCAGCAGCCGGGACTACCCCTTCGAGCAGTACTTC
CDR3 protein: CASSRDYPFEQYF

J gene: TRBJ2-5
clone size: NA
D gene: TRBD2
V gene: TRBV7-2
CDR3 DNA: TGTGCCAGCAGCCCACCGGGAGGGGGACAAGAGTCCCAGTACTTC
CDR3 protein: CASSPPGGGQESQYF

J gene: TRBJ2-5
clone size: NA
D gene: NA
V gene: TRBV19
CDR3 DNA: TGTGCCAGTAGTATGGGGCAGGGCCCCCAAGAGACCCAGTACTTC
CDR3 protein: CASSMGQGPQETQYF

J gene: TRBJ1-5
clone size: few
D gene: NA
V gene: TRBV5-1
CDR3 DNA: TGCGCCAGCAGCTTGTCAGGGGATGGCAATCAGCCCCAGCATTTT
CDR3 protein: CASSLSGDGNQPQHF

J gene: TRBJ2-7
clone size: NA
D gene: TRBD2
V gene: TRBV4-2
CDR3 DNA: TGTGCCAGCAGCCAAGAGAGGACTAGCCGCGAGCAGTACTTC
CDR3 protein: CASSQERTSREQYF

J gene: TRBJ1-1
clone size: NA
D gene: TRBD1
V gene: TRBV5-8
CDR3 DNA: TGTGCCAGCAGCCCGTCGGGACAGGGCGCGGCGACTGAAGCTTTCTTT
CDR3 protein: CASSPSGQGAATEAFF

J gene: TRBJ1-2
clone size: few
D gene: TRBD1
V gene: TRBV6-5
CDR3 DNA: TGTGCCAGCAGCCCGGGACAGGCTAACTATGGCTACACCTTC
CDR3 protein: CASSPGQANYGYTF

J gene: TRBJ1-3
clone size: NA
D gene: TRBD1
V gene: TRBV7-2
CDR3 DNA: TGTGCCAGCAGCGCGGACAGGTCCACAAACACCATATATTTT
CDR3 protein: CASSADRSTNTIYF

J gene: TRBJ2-7
clone size: few
D gene: TRBD2
V gene: TRBV7-2
CDR3 DNA: TGTGCCAGCAGTAATAGCGGGAACTACGAGCAGTACTTC
CDR3 protein: CASSNSGNYEQYF

J gene: TRBJ1-3
clone size: once
D gene: TRBD1
V gene: TRBV5-8
CDR3 DNA: TGTGCCAGCAGCTTCAACAGGGGAGTGCACTCTGGAAACACCATATATTTT
CDR3 protein: CASSFNRGVHSGNTIYF

J gene: TRBJ2-7
clone size: NA
D gene: NA
V gene: TRBV7-8
CDR3 DNA: TGTGCCAGCAGCTTAGAGGCTAGCAGCCCCAGGCAGTACTTC
CDR3 protein: CASSLEASSPRQYF

J gene: TRBJ1-1
clone size: NA
D gene: NA
V gene: TRBV9
CDR3 DNA: TGTGCCAGCAGCGGCGGAGGGTCAATGAACACTGAAGCTTTCTTT
CDR3 protein: CASSGGGSMNTEAFF

J gene: TRBJ1-1
clone size: few
D gene: TRBD1
V gene: TRBV18
CDR3 DNA: TGTGCCAGCTCACCCCGGGACAGGAACACTGAAGCTTTCTTT
CDR3 protein: CASSPRDRNTEAFF

J gene: TRBJ2-3
clone size: few
D gene: NA
V gene: TRBV19
CDR3 DNA: TGTGCCACCCGTGACCGGGGTACTAGCACAGATACGCAGTATTTT
CDR3 protein: CATRDRGTSTDTQYF

J gene: TRBJ2-1
clone size: NA
D gene: NA
V gene: TRBV11-1
CDR3 DNA: TGTGCCAGCAGCTTAGTGCGCAATGAGCAGTTCTTC
CDR3 protein: CASSLVRNEQFF

J gene: TRBJ1-4
clone size: NA
D gene: NA
V gene: TRBV5-6
CDR3 DNA: TGTGCCAGCAGCTTGGATTTGGGAGCCGAACTGTTTTTT
CDR3 protein: CASSLDLGAELFF

J gene: TRBJ1-2
clone size: NA
D gene: TRBD1
V gene: TRBV28
CDR3 DNA: TGTGCCAGCAGTTTATTGACAGGGAACTATGGCTACACCTTC
CDR3 protein: CASSLLTGNYGYTF

J gene: TRBJ2-7
clone size: few
D gene: TRBD2
V gene: TRBV2
CDR3 DNA: TGTGCCAGCAGTCTAGCGGGAGAAATCTACGAGCAGTACTTC
CDR3 protein: CASSLAGEIYEQYF

J gene: TRBJ1-5
clone size: NA
D gene: NA
V gene: TRBV7-6
CDR3 DNA: TGTGCCAGCAGCTTAGTAGGACACCTTCATAGCAATCAGCCCCAGCATTTT
CDR3 protein: CASSLVGHLHSNQPQHF

J gene: TRBJ2-7
clone size: few
D gene: TRBD2
V gene: TRBV9
CDR3 DNA: TGTGCCAGCAGCGTAGATAGCGGGTTCTCCTACGAGCAGTACTTC
CDR3 protein: CASSVDSGFSYEQYF

J gene: TRBJ2-1
clone size: NA
D gene: TRBD2
V gene: TRBV28
CDR3 DNA: TGTGCCAGCACCAAAACGGGACTAGCGTACAATGAGCAGTTCTTC
CDR3 protein: CASTKTGLAYNEQFF

J gene: TRBJ2-7
clone size: few
D gene: NA
V gene: TRBV7-8
CDR3 DNA: TGTGCCAGCAGCTTAGCGGGAGAGAAGTACTTC
CDR3 protein: CASSLAGEKYF

J gene: TRBJ2-6
clone size: NA
D gene: NA
V gene: TRBV4-3
CDR3 DNA: TGCGCCAGCAGCCAAGAAAACGCGGCGGGGGCCAACGTCCTGACTTTC
CDR3 protein: CASSQENAAGANVLTF

J gene: TRBJ2-3
clone size: few
D gene: TRBD1
V gene: TRBV27
CDR3 DNA: TGTGCCAGCAACCTACGACAGGGTAAAGATACGCAGTATTTT
CDR3 protein: CASNLRQGKDTQYF

J gene: TRBJ2-2
clone size: few
D gene: NA
V gene: TRBV7-3
CDR3 DNA: TGTGCCAGCAGCCCGACAGGGAACACCGGGGAGCTGTTTTTT
CDR3 protein: CASSPTGNTGELFF

J gene: TRBJ2-1
clone size: few
D gene: TRBD2
V gene: TRBV14
CDR3 DNA: TGTGCCAGCAGCCAACAACTAGCGGGAGAGATCGATGAGCAGTTCTTC
CDR3 protein: CASSQQLAGEIDEQFF

J gene: TRBJ1-5
clone size: few
D gene: NA
V gene: TRBV6-6
CDR3 DNA: TGTGCCAGCAGCCCGGGGAGTGCCCGAAATCAGCCCCAGCATTTT
CDR3 protein: CASSPGSARNQPQHF

J gene: TRBJ2-7
clone size: NA
D gene: TRBD2
V gene: TRBV28
CDR3 DNA: TGTGCCAGCAATTCGGGACTAGCGGGATTCTACGAGCAGTACTTC
CDR3 protein: CASNSGLAGFYEQYF

J gene: TRBJ2-7
clone size: few
D gene: TRBD2
V gene: TRBV7-8
CDR3 DNA: TGTGCCAGCAGCCTGGGACTAGCGGACTACGAGCAGTACTTC
CDR3 protein: CASSLGLADYEQYF

J gene: TRBJ2-1
clone size: NA
D gene: TRBD2
V gene: TRBV30
CDR3 DNA: TGTGCCTGGAACAGGGGACTAGCGGGAGCTTACAATGAGCAGTTCTTC
CDR3 protein: CAWNRGLAGAYNEQFF

J gene: TRBJ1-2
clone size: few
D gene: NA
V gene: TRBV6-1
CDR3 DNA: TGTGCCAGCAGTGAACTAGGGAGTGGCTATGGCTACACCTTC
CDR3 protein: CASSELGSGYGYTF

J gene: TRBJ2-5
clone size: few
D gene: NA
V gene: TRBV4-3
CDR3 DNA: TGCGCCAGCAGCCAAGTGCTATCAGGCCCAGAGACCCAGTACTTC
CDR3 protein: CASSQVLSGPETQYF

J gene: TRBJ2-2
clone size: NA
D gene: NA
V gene: TRBV9
CDR3 DNA: TGTGCCAGCAGCAACAGCCGGGGCCGCACCGGGGGGCTGTTTTTT
CDR3 protein: CASSNSRGRTGGLFF

J gene: TRBJ2-5
clone size: few
D gene: TRBD1
V gene: TRBV5-1
CDR3 DNA: TGCGCCAGCAGCTCCCCGGGACAGCAAGAGACCCAGTACTTC
CDR3 protein: CASSSPGQQETQYF

J gene: TRBJ2-7
clone size: NA
D gene: NA
V gene: TRBV6-5
CDR3 DNA: TGTGCCGGCCAGGGAGGAAGGGACTCCTACGAGCAGTACTTC
CDR3 protein: CAGQGGRDSYEQYF

J gene: TRBJ2-5
clone size: few
D gene: NA
V gene: TRBV18
CDR3 DNA: TGTGCCAGCTCACCGGCTACAGGGACCCGAGAGACCCAGTACTTC
CDR3 protein: CASSPATGTRETQYF

J gene: TRBJ2-1
clone size: NA
D gene: TRBD1
V gene: TRBV14
CDR3 DNA: TGTGCCAGCAGCACCCGACAGGGGGGTTACAATGAGCAGTTCTTC
CDR3 protein: CASSTRQGGYNEQFF

J gene: TRBJ2-1
clone size: few
D gene: TRBD2
V gene: TRBV28
CDR3 DNA: TGTGCCAGCAGTTTAGCGGGAGCGTTGGTTGAGCAGTTCTTC
CDR3 protein: CASSLAGALVEQFF

J gene: TRBJ1-2
clone size: NA
D gene: NA
V gene: TRBV7-2
CDR3 DNA: TGTGCCAGCAGCTATGTTGGGGGGAATTATGGCTACACCTTC
CDR3 protein: CASSYVGGNYGYTF

J gene: TRBJ1-2
clone size: NA
D gene: NA
V gene: TRBV7-2
CDR3 DNA: TGTGCCAGCAGCACCTTGGGTTCAGGCGACTATGGCTACACCTTC
CDR3 protein: CASSTLGSGDYGYTF

J gene: TRBJ2-1
clone size: NA
D gene: NA
V gene: TRBV29-1
CDR3 DNA: TGCAGCGTTGAAAGGGGCAGATACAATGAGCAGTTCTTC
CDR3 protein: CSVERGRYNEQFF

J gene: TRBJ1-1
clone size: few
D gene: NA
V gene: TRBV2
CDR3 DNA: TGTGCCGTGAGGGGGAGCCTGAACACTGAAGCTTTCTTT
CDR3 protein: CAVRGSLNTEAFF